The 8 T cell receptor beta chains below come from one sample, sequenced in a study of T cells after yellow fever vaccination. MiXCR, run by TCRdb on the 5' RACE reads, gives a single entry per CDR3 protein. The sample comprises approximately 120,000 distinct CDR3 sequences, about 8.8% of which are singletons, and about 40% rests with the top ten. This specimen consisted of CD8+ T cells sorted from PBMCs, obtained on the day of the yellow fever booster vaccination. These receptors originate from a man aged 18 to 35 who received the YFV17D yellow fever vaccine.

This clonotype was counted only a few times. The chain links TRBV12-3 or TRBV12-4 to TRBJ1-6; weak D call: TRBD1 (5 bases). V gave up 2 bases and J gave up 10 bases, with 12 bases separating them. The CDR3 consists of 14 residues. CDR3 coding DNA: TGTGCCAGCAGTTTAAGGGGTTTGGAATCACCCCTCCACTTT. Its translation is CASSLRGLESPLHF.

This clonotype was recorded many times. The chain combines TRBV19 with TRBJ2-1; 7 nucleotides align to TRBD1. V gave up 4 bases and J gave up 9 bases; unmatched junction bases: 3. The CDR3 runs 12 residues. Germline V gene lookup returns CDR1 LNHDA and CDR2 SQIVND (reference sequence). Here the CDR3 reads CASSKDRTEQFF. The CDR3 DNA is TGTGCCAGTAGTAAGGACAGGACTGAGCAGTTCTTC.

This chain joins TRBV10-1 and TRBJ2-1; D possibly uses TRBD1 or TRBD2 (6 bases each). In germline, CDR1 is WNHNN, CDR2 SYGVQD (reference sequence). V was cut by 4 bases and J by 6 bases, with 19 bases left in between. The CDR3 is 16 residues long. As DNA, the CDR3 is TGCGCCAGCAGTGCCAGGGGCCTAGCGAATACCAATGAGCAGTTCTTC. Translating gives CASSARGLANTNEQFF.

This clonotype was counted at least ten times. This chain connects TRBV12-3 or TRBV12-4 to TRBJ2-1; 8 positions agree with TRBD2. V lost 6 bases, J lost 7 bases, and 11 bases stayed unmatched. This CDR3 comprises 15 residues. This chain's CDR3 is CASRAGAGAGNEQFF. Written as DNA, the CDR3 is TGTGCCAGCAGGGCGGGAGCGGGGGCCGGGAATGAGCAGTTCTTC.

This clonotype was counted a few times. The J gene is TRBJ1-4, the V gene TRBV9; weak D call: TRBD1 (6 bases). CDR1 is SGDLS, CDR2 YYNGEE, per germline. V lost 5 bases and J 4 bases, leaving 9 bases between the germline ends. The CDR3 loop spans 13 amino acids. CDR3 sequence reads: CASSSGVNEKLFF. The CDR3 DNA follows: TGTGCCAGCAGTTCAGGGGTTAATGAAAAACTGTTTTTT.

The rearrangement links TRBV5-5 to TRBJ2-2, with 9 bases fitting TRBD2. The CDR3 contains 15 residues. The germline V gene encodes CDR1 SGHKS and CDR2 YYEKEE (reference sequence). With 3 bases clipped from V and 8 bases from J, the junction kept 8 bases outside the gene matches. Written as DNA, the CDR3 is TGTGCCAGCAGCTCCGCGGGGGGGACAAAGGGGGAGCTGTTTTTT. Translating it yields CASSSAGGTKGELFF.

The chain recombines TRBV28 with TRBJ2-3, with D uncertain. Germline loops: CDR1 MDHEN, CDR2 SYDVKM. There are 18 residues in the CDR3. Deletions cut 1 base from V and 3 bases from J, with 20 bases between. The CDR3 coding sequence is TGTGCCAGCAGTTTATCCCCGACGGGTTATCGGCGGACAGATACGCAGTATTTT. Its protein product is CASSLSPTGYRRTDTQYF.

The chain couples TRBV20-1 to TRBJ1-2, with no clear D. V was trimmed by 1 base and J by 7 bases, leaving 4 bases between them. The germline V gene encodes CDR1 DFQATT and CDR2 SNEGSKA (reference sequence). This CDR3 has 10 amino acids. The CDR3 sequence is CSARVSGYTF. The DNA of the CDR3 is TGCAGTGCTAGAGTCTCTGGCTACACCTTC.